One sample yielded the 10 T cell receptor beta chains listed below, sequenced in a study of vaccination and CD4 T cells after COVID-19. These receptors' targets are unknown. Sample treatment: approximately 10-day PBMC culture with coronavirus spike peptide pools or control peptides (ViraFEST assay). Sequencing of DNA taken from cultured CD4+ T cells relied on the Oncomine TCR Beta short-read assay. TCRdb redid the calling of the PCR reads with MiXCR, one entry per CDR3 protein. The repertoire holds about 13,000 distinct CDR3 sequences, with under 75% as singletons. The specimen was CD4+ T cells from blood, cultured in vitro. The receptors shown here come from a human donor who had recovered from COVID-19.

This chain joins TRBV28 and TRBJ1-5; D perhaps matches TRBD1 (5 bases). The V end lost 6 bases, the J end lost 7 bases, and 16 bases lay between the germline ends. Germline assignment: CDR1 MDHEN and CDR2 SYDVKM. The CDR3 has 14 residues. The CDR3 loop reads CASSYTRRGQPQHF. CDR3 coding DNA: TGTGCCAGCAGCTACACGAGGAGGGGACAGCCCCAGCATTTT.

V is TRBV6-1 and J is TRBJ1-6; D unresolved. Trimming removed 6 bases at V and 2 bases at J, with 8 bases between. From germline, CDR1 is MNHNS and CDR2 SASEGT. This CDR3 is built from 14 residues. CDR3 DNA sequence: TGTGCCAGCAGCACTGCCGCCTATAATTCACCCCTCCACTTT. Translated, it gives CASSTAAYNSPLHF.

V usage is TRBV19 and J usage is TRBJ1-4; D call uncertain. Germline V gives CDR1 LNHDA, CDR2 SQIVND (reference sequence). The CDR3 sequence is 12 residues long. Trimming shortened V by 1 base and J by 11 bases, and 8 bases separated the two germline ends. The CDR3 loop is CASSIGELKLFF. CDR3 nucleotides: TGTGCCAGTAGTATAGGAGAACTTAAACTGTTTTTT.

In its sample, this clonotype was seen a few times. The chain links TRBV20-1 to TRBJ1-5, with D uncertain. Germline V gene lookup returns CDR1 DFQATT and CDR2 SNEGSKA (reference sequence). Trimming stripped 3 bases from V and 2 bases from J, with 8 bases between. This CDR3 region has 13 residues. CDR3: CSASSVGNQPQHF. As DNA, the CDR3 is TGCAGTGCTAGCAGTGTCGGCAATCAGCCCCAGCATTTT.

The CDR3 protein is CSARDLREGSNSPLHF. The CDR3 DNA is TGCAGTGCTAGAGATCTGCGGGAGGGCTCTAATTCACCCCTCCACTTT. The J gene is TRBJ1-6, the V gene TRBV20-1; D uncertain. The V and J ends lost 0 bases and 6 bases respectively, with 15 bases between them. The CDR3 loop spans 16 amino acids. Germline values: CDR1 DFQATT, CDR2 SNEGSKA (reference sequence).

This clonotype was counted only a few times. The CDR3 here is CSARPGYQETQYF. The CDR3 DNA is TGCAGTGCTAGACCCGGGTACCAAGAGACCCAGTACTTC. This sequence joins TRBV20-1 and TRBJ2-5, with no clear D. This CDR3 contains 13 residues. Trimming removed 2 bases from V and 0 bases from J, with 7 bases in between. The V gene's germline CDR1 is DFQATT and CDR2 SNEGSKA (reference sequence).

J is TRBJ2-7 and V is TRBV10-3; the match to TRBD2 covers 8 bases. This CDR3 region has 13 residues. V dropped 7 bases and J dropped 3; count of bases not matched to a gene: 5. Germline lookup yields CDR1 ENHRY and CDR2 SYGVKD. This CDR3 is CAITESGSYEQYF. DNA of the CDR3: TGTGCCATCACCGAGAGCGGGAGCTACGAGCAGTACTTC.

The gene calls are TRBV7-2 and TRBJ2-3; 8 nucleotides agree with TRBD2. CDR1 is SGHTA, CDR2 FQGNSA, per germline. Losses at the gene ends were 5 bases for V and 3 bases for J; bases not matched to a gene: 13. This CDR3 comprises 17 residues. CDR3 in DNA: TGTGCCAGCAGCCTCTTGCCCGGGGGGGGGCGGACAGATACGCAGTATTTT. The encoded protein is CASSLLPGGGRTDTQYF.

The chain joins TRBV6-1 to TRBJ2-7, with D maybe TRBD2 (5 bases). V lost 5 bases to trimming and J lost 2 bases, with 10 bases between them. This CDR3 contains 13 residues. Germline V gene sequence: CDR1 MNHNS, CDR2 SASEGT. The CDR3 sequence is CASSRHGAYEQYF. DNA for the CDR3: TGTGCCAGCAGTCGACACGGGGCCTACGAGCAGTACTTC.

The sample holds a few counts of this clonotype. The V and J genes are TRBV20-1 and TRBJ2-5, with 12 bases fitting TRBD1. Trimming took 6 bases from V and 5 from J; bases not matched to a gene: 7. Germline CDR1 is DFQATT and CDR2 is SNEGSKA (reference sequence). This CDR3 is 14 amino acids long. The CDR3 DNA reads as TGCAGTGCAGATCCGGGACAGGGGGCCGAGACCCAGTACTTC. The encoded protein is CSADPGQGAETQYF.